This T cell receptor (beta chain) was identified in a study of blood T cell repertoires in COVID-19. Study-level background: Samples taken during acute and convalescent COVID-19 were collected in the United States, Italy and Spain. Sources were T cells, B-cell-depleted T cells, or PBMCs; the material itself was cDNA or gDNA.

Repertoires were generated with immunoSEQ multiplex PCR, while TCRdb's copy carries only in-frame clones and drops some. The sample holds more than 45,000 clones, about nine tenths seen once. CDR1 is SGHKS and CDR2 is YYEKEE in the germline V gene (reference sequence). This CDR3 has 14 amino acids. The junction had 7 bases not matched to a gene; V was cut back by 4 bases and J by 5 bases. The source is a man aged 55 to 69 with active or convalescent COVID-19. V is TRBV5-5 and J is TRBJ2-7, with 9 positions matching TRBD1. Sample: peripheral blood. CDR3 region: CASSGADRGHEQYF. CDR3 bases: TGTGCCAGCAGCGGAGCGGACAGGGGCCACGAGCAGTACTTC. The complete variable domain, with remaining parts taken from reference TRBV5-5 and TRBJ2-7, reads DAGVTQSPTHLIKTRGQQVTLRCSPISGHKSVSWYQQVLGQGPQFIFQYYEKEERGRGNFPDRFSARQFPNYSSELNVNALLLGDSALYLCASSGADRGHEQYFGPGTRLTVT.